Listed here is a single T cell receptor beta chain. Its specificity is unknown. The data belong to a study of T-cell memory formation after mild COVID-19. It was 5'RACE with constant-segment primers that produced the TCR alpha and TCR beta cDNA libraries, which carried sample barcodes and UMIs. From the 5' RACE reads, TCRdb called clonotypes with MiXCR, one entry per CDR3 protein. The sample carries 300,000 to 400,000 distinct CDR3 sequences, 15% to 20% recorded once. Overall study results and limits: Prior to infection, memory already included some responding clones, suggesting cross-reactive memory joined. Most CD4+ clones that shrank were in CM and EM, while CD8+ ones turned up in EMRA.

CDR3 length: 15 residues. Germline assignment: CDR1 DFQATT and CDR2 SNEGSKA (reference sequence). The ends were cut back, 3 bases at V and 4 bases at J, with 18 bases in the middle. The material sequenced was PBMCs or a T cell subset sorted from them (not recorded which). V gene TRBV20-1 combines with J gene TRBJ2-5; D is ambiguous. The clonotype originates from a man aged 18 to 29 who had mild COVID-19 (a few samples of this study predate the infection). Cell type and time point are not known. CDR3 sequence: CSARQDLPARETQYF. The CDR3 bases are TGCAGTGCTAGGCAGGACCTCCCGGCGAGAGAGACCCAGTACTTC.